This TCR beta chain originates from a study of radiation and T cells in renal cell carcinoma (dated by TCRdb to the early 2020s). Some background on the complete study: In total, roughly 52 samples, comprising around 25 tumors and some 27 peripheral blood samples, were subjected to TCR beta sequencing. Across all 50 or so samples, several million unique CDR3 nucleotide sequences encoding 2,658,974 unique CDR3 amino acid sequences were identified.

Points the paper makes about the study in general: Only small tumor regions of 0.8 to 1 g were available, so intratumoral heterogeneity was not captured. Compared with control tumors, irradiated tumors had a greater number of dominant CDR3 motifs, and these motifs made up a bigger portion of the repertoire. Effects of radiation dose or scheduling on the TCR repertoire could not be addressed with the single-armed trial design. Top tumor clonotypes rose in blood from baseline to 2 weeks post-radiation, then contracted by 4 weeks, suggesting transient expansion of tumor-resident clones. No pretreatment tumor biopsies were available, so the baseline intratumoral presence of clonotypes could not be determined. Compared with controls, irradiated tumors had higher TCR clonality, as the top 100 clonotypes made up an average of about 54% of the repertoire, versus around 45% in nephrectomy-only tumors.

TCR beta libraries were generated from genomic DNA with the immunoSEQ kit, following the manufacturer's recommendations. For library preparation, a first multiplex PCR was performed with proprietary primers, followed by a second PCR in which unique barcodes were added, and bead cleanups were performed after each round. Each sample batch included a kit-provided positive control reaction and a negative control reaction. The final libraries were assessed on an Agilent 4200 TapeStation D1000 ScreenTape, pooled by volume, and quantified by qPCR. Sequencing ran on an Illumina NextSeq500 with a MidOutput 150-cycle cartridge, using 156 Read1 and 15 Index1 cycles with kit custom primers. The pooled library was loaded at 1.0 pM, and around 22% PhiX control was spiked in. In the source study's methods: Vendor-processed data were analyzed in R, with a clonotype defined as all T cells sharing the same CDR3 nucleotide sequence. For clone abundance analyses, frequencies were normalized to the 10,000 most abundant clones in each sample. Before analysis, public T cell clones were removed, and these numbered fewer than six per sample on average. ImmunoMap was used for dominant motif analysis with the PAM10 matrix, a gap penalty of 30, and a homology threshold of 0.3, and any motif reaching a cumulative frequency of at least 0.01 was considered dominant. Tumor-enriched and baseline blood-enriched clonotypes were defined by at least a 32-fold difference in abundance between compartments. Tumor-blood repertoire similarity was measured with the Baroni-Urbani and Buser coefficient, and group comparisons used two-tailed Wilcoxon tests in R. TCRdb took this table from immuneACCESS and kept in-frame rearrangements with V and J called. Such tables lack part of the clones; where checked against another copy, unresolved V genes explain under half of the gap, and the rest is unexplained. V and J calls and clone size are copied from that table; D and trimming were computed from the DNA. In this sample the table shows under 20,000 clones, roughly two thirds of which occur a single time. Under 15% of the sample lies in the top ten.

Trimming takes 5 bases from V and 9 bases from J, and the germline ends sit 14 bases apart. CDR3 length: 13 amino acids, cysteine to phenylalanine. CDR3 DNA is the only sequence kept; it has 39 bases, read in frame from the first base. The time point label for this specimen denotes: tumor resected at nephrectomy. This specimen's treatment or condition label, per the study, means: 15 Gy SBRT to primary tumor, nephrectomy 4 weeks later. Samples were obtained from a clinical trial, in which 15 Gy stereotactic body radiation therapy was delivered to primary renal cell carcinomas and nephrectomy was performed 4 weeks later. All patients had renal cell carcinoma with clear cell pathology. The tumors were dissociated mechanically, digested with collagenase/hyaluronidase at 37 degrees C, processed in gentleMACS C tubes, and kept in liquid nitrogen. Genomic DNA for TCR sequencing was prepared using the QIAamp DNA Blood Mini Kit (Qiagen). Samples were included in the analyses only if all quality control checks were passed.

In regard to this clone: No antigen is known for it. Base qualities are not at hand, and no much larger clone is one base apart.

The sequencing here drew on tumor tissue, taken from a patient whose treatment included radiotherapy and nephrectomy. The sequence links TRBV23-1 to TRBJ1-5, with no reliable assignment of the D segment. TRBV23-1 is placed among ORFs of uncertain function. The sequence derives from a woman between 70 and 85 years old with renal cell carcinoma. CDR3 protein: CASSSSPFGPQHF. The sequence in DNA is TGCGCCAGCAGTTCCAGTCCGTTTGGGCCCCAGCATTTT.